A single sample is the source of the 5 T cell receptor beta chains below, sequenced in a study of cytomegalovirus exposure and HLA in healthy donors. The primer mix had 60 Vbeta and 13 Jbeta primers. Generated by immunoSEQ multiplex PCR, the TCRdb table keeps only in-frame clones and is missing some. Among around 130,000 clones, less than 85% were seen once, and the ten largest hold around 2.1%. The source material was PBMCs. The receptors originated from a woman between 40 and 50 years old in good health and CMV-seropositive.

The chain combines TRBV6-5 with TRBJ2-7; tentatively, D is TRBD1 (5 bases). Looked up from germline, CDR1 is MNHEY and CDR2 is SVGAGI. This CDR3 has 11 amino acids. V was pared by 8 bases and J by 4 bases, with 9 bases between. CDR3 sequence: CASGNRYEQYF. CDR3 DNA: TGTGCCAGCGGGAACAGGTACGAGCAGTACTTC.

The chain combines TRBV6-5 with TRBJ1-5; D unclear. Per germline, CDR1 MNHEY and CDR2 SVGAGI. The CDR3 has 12 amino acids. Trimming left V 10 bases short and J 7 bases short, with 14 bases between. The CDR3 DNA reads as TGTGCCATCCCCAGTAATACGCAGCCCCAGCATTTT. Translating gives CAIPSNTQPQHF.

V gene TRBV9 combines with J gene TRBJ2-7, with D maybe TRBD2 (5 bases). V was shortened by 4 bases and J by 5 bases, with 19 bases between the two germline ends. The CDR3 spans 15 residues. CDR1 is SGDLS and CDR2 is YYNGEE in the germline V gene. DNA for the CDR3: TGTGCCAGCAGCCCCCATGAAGCGGTGGTCCACGAGCAGTACTTC. Amino acids: CASSPHEAVVHEQYF.

This clone has more than one count but fewer than ten. V usage is TRBV5-8 and J usage is TRBJ2-7, with 11 bases that match TRBD1. Germline CDR1 SGHTS, CDR2 YDEGEE. V gave up 3 bases and J gave up 0 bases; unmatched junction bases: 14. The CDR3 has 19 residues. The CDR3 DNA is TGTGCCAGCAGCTCCGGAAGAATCTCCGGGACAGGGGGCTCCTACGAGCAGTACTTC. Amino acids: CASSSGRISGTGGSYEQYF.

The V and J genes are TRBV10-3 and TRBJ2-1; TRBD2 matches at 14 bases. From germline, CDR1 is ENHRY and CDR2 SYGVKD. The trim removed 0 bases at V and 6 bases at J, leaving 10 bases unmatched. The CDR3 length is 19 residues. The CDR3 DNA reads TGTGCCATCAGTGAGTCGACTAGCGGGAGGGCTCAGGACCCCAATGAGCAGTTCTTC. Residues: CAISESTSGRAQDPNEQFF.